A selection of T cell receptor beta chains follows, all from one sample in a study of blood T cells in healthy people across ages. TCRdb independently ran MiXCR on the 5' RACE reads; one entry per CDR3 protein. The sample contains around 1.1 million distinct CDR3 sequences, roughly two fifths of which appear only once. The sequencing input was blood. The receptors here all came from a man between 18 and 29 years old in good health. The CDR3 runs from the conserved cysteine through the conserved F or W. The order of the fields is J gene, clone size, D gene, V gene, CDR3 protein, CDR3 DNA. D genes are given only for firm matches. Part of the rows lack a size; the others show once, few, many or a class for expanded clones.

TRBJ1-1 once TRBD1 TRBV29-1 CSVDGRTGEDTEAFF TGCAGCGTTGATGGCCGGACAGGGGAGGACACTGAAGCTTTCTTT
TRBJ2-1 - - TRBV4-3 CASSQVRGKRQVF TGCGCCAGCAGCCAAGTTAGGGGGAAGAGGCAGGTCTTC
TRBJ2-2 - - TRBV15 CATSRVGEPFF TGTGCCACCAGCAGGGTCGGGGAGCCGTTTTTT
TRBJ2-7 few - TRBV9 CASSVGPSYEQYF TGTGCCAGCAGCGTAGGGCCATCCTACGAGCAGTACTTC
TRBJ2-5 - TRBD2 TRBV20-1 CSATGGETKETQYF TGCAGTGCTACGGGGGGAGAAACTAAAGAGACCCAGTACTTC
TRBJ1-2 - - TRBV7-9 CASSFGAGERYGYTF TGTGCCAGCAGCTTCGGGGCAGGGGAACGATATGGCTACACCTTC
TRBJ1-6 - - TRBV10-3 CAISESIGNSPLHF TGTGCCATCAGTGAGTCGATAGGGAATTCACCCCTCCACTTT
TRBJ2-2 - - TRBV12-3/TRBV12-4 CASSHRQTLTGELFF TGTGCCAGCAGTCATCGACAGACACTCACCGGGGAGCTGTTTTTT
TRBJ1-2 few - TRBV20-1 CSAGTGNNYGYTF TGCAGTGCTGGAACCGGGAATAACTATGGCTACACCTTC
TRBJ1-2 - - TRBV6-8 CASSYSRLEYGYTF TGTGCCAGCAGTTACTCCAGACTAGAATATGGCTACACCTTC
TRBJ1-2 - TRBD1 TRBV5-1 CASSSTGGNYDYTF TGCGCCAGCAGCTCGACAGGGGGCAACTATGACTACACCTTC
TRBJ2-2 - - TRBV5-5 CASSLFSGANTGELFF TGTGCCAGCAGCTTGTTTAGCGGAGCAAACACCGGGGAGCTGTTTTTT
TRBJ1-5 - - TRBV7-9 CASSPSGSNQPQHF TGTGCCAGCAGCCCAAGTGGTAGCAATCAGCCCCAGCATTTT
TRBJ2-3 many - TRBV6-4 CASSVEPSTDTQYF TGTGCCAGCAGTGTTGAACCTAGCACAGATACGCAGTATTTT
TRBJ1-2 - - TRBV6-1 CASSSSKTGRGYTF TGTGCCAGCAGTTCCTCCAAGACAGGCAGGGGCTACACCTTC
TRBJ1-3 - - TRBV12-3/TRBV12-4 CASSLSGEDGNTIYF TGTGCCAGCAGTTTGAGCGGGGAAGATGGAAACACCATATATTTT
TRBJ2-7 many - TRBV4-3 CASSQGFSSYEQYF TGCGCCAGCAGCCAAGGGTTTAGCTCCTACGAGCAGTACTTC
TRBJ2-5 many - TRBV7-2 CASSLVTGEETQYF TGTGCCAGCAGCTTAGTAACGGGGGAAGAGACCCAGTACTTC
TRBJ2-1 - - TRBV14 CASSQGIGSYNEQFF TGTGCCAGCAGCCAGGGCATAGGGTCCTACAATGAGCAGTTCTTC
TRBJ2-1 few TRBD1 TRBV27 CASSYETGGSNEQFF TGTGCCAGCAGCTACGAGACAGGGGGATCTAATGAGCAGTTCTTC
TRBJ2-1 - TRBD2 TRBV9 CASSASFIAGVNNEQFF TGTGCCAGCAGCGCCAGTTTTATAGCGGGGGTGAACAATGAGCAGTTCTTC
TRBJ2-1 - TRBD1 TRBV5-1 CASSSAFRTGTYNEQFF TGCGCCAGCAGCTCCGCCTTTCGGACAGGGACCTACAATGAGCAGTTCTTC
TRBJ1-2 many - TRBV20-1 CSARVDGQALGYGYTF TGCAGTGCTAGAGTAGATGGCCAGGCTCTTGGTTATGGCTACACCTTC
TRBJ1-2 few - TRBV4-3 CASSQVLAVGGYTF TGCGCCAGCAGCCAAGTACTGGCGGTGGGTGGCTACACCTTC
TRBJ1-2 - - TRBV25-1 CASTGSTYGYTF TGTGCCAGCACGGGCAGTACCTATGGCTACACCTTC
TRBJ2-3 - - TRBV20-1 CSARGTGFSTDTQYF TGCAGTGCTAGAGGAACAGGCTTTAGCACAGATACGCAGTATTTT
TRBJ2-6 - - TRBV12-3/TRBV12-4 CASRDGANVLTF TGTGCCAGCAGGGATGGGGCCAACGTCCTGACTTTC
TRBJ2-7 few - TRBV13 CASSLTRGVEQYF TGTGCCAGCAGTCTAACACGGGGCGTCGAGCAGTACTTC
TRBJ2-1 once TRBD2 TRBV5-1 CASSLSSGGTSMYEQFF TGCGCCAGCAGCTTGTCTAGCGGGGGGACCTCCATGTATGAGCAGTTCTTC
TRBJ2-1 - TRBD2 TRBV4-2 CASSQDASGVKYNEQFF TGTGCCAGCAGCCAAGATGCCAGCGGGGTGAAGTACAATGAGCAGTTCTTC
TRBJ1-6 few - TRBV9 CASSVMEGRHSPLHF TGTGCCAGCAGCGTAATGGAGGGCCGACATTCACCCCTCCACTTT
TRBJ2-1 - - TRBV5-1 CASSLEAQSSYNEQFF TGCGCCAGCAGCTTGGAGGCACAAAGCTCCTACAATGAGCAGTTCTTC
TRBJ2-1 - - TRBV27 CASSLRRTRPEFF TGTGCCAGCAGTTTAAGGAGGACGCGACCGGAGTTCTTC
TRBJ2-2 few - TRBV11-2 CASSFGGGSNTGELFF TGTGCCAGCAGCTTTGGTGGGGGGTCGAACACCGGGGAGCTGTTTTTT
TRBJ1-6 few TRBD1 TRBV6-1 CASSEPGQGRSPPHF TGTGCCAGCAGCGAACCGGGACAGGGGCGTTCACCCCCCCACTTT
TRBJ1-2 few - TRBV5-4 CASSLHGTSYGYTF TGTGCCAGCAGCCTGCACGGGACTTCCTATGGCTACACCTTC
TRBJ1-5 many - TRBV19 CASSQGLRQPQHF TGTGCCAGTAGCCAGGGTCTCCGACAGCCCCAGCATTTT
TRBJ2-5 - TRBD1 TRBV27 CASSFRDRVLETQYF TGTGCCAGCAGTTTCCGGGACAGGGTATTGGAGACCCAGTACTTC
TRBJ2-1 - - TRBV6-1 CASSEVGHSEQFF TGTGCCAGCAGTGAAGTGGGACATAGTGAGCAGTTCTTC
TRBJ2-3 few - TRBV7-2 CASSLPAGTDTQYF TGTGCCAGCAGCTTGCCCGCCGGCACAGATACGCAGTATTTT
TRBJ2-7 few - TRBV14 CASSPLGRGGYEQYF TGTGCCAGCAGCCCCCTTGGGAGGGGGGGCTACGAGCAGTACTTC
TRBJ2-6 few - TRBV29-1 CSVARDTDSGANVLTF TGCAGCGTCGCTCGGGACACAGACTCTGGGGCCAACGTCCTGACTTTC
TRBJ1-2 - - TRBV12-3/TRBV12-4 CASSLRGPRSPHGYTF TGTGCCAGCAGTTTACGGGGGCCCCGCTCTCCCCATGGCTACACCTTC
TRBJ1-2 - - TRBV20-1 CSARDRAGSNYGYTF TGCAGTGCTAGAGATCGGGCGGGGTCCAACTATGGCTACACCTTC
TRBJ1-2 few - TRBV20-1 CSARDSAGINYGYTF TGCAGTGCTAGAGATAGCGCAGGGATTAACTATGGCTACACCTTC
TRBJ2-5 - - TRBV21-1 CASSRKPGQGAKETQYF TGTGCCAGCAGTAGGAAACCGGGACAGGGGGCGAAAGAGACCCAGTACTTC
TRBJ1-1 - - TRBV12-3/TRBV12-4 CASTIKGGWTEAFF TGTGCCAGCACTATTAAGGGGGGGTGGACTGAAGCTTTCTTT
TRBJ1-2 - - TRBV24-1 CATRDDPDPGYTF TGTGCCACCAGGGACGACCCGGATCCTGGCTACACCTTC
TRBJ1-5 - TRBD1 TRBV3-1 CASSPGTGVSNQPRHF TGTGCCAGCAGCCCGGGGACAGGGGTTAGCAATCAGCCCCGGCATTTT
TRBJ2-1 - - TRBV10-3 CAISVWGRISYNEQFF TGTGCCATCAGTGTTTGGGGGAGGATCTCCTACAATGAGCAGTTCTTC
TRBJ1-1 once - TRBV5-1 CASSPGQNTEALF TGCGCCAGCAGCCCAGGACAGAACACTGAAGCTCTCTTT
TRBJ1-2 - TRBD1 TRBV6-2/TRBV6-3 CASSDSTGDGYTF TGTGCCAGCAGTGACTCGACAGGGGATGGCTACACCTTC
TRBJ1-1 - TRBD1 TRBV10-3 CAIMTGGMNTEAFF TGTGCCATCATGACAGGGGGCATGAACACTGAAGCTTTCTTT
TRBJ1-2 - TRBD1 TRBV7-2 CASSSQTGAPFYGYTF TGTGCCAGCAGCTCGCAGACAGGGGCGCCTTTCTATGGCTACACCTTC
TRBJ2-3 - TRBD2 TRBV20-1 CSARSPWASGGATDTQYF TGCAGTGCTAGATCCCCGTGGGCTAGCGGGGGGGCCACAGATACGCAGTATTTT
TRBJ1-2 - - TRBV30 CAWSVGEAGKGYTF TGTGCCTGGAGTGTAGGCGAGGCAGGGAAGGGCTACACCTTC
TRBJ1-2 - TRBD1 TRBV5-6 CASSLDRGPYDYTF TGTGCCAGCAGCTTGGACAGGGGGCCCTATGACTACACCTTC